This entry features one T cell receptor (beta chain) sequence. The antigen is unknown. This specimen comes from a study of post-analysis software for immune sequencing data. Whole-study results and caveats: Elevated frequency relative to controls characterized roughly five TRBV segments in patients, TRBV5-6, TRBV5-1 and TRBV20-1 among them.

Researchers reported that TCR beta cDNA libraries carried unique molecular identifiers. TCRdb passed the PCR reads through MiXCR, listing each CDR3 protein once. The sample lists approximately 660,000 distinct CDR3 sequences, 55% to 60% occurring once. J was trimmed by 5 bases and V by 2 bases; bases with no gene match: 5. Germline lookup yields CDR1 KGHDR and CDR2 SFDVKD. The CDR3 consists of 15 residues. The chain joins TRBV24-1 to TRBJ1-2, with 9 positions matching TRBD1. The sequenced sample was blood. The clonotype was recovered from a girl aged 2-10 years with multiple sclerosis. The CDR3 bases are TGTGCCACCAGTGATTCGGGACAGGGCTTTTATGGCTACACCTTC. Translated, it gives CATSDSGQGFYGYTF.